This is a list of T cell receptor beta chains from one sample in a study of cytomegalovirus exposure and HLA in healthy donors. Clones were read by immunoSEQ multiplex PCR, and TCRdb kept only the in-frame ones, dropping some. The data contain roughly 200,000 clones, around three quarters of them singletons. The sequencing input was PBMCs. The receptors shown here come from a young woman in good health and CMV-seropositive. CDR3s include the opening cysteine and the closing phenylalanine or tryptophan. Fields, in order: CDR3 length, V gene, J gene, clone size, D gene, CDR3 DNA, CDR3 protein. The D gene is left open where the match is weak. Expanded clones are given a class, and other clones once, few, many or no size at all.

cdr3_length: 16; v_call: TRBV4-3; j_call: TRBJ1-3; clone_size: -; d_call: -; cdr3_nt: TGCGCCAGCAGCCAAGTCGACAGCCTAGTGGAAAACACCATATATTTT; cdr3_aa: CASSQVDSLVENTIYF
cdr3_length: 16; v_call: TRBV27; j_call: TRBJ2-2; clone_size: -; d_call: TRBD1; cdr3_nt: TGTGCCAGCAGCAACCCGGGACAGGGGGCTGACGGGGAGCTGTTTTTT; cdr3_aa: CASSNPGQGADGELFF
cdr3_length: 11; v_call: TRBV29-1; j_call: TRBJ2-1; clone_size: few; d_call: -; cdr3_nt: TGCAGCATGACGATAACGGGAGAGCAGTTCTTC; cdr3_aa: CSMTITGEQFF
cdr3_length: 12; v_call: TRBV6-5; j_call: TRBJ2-7; clone_size: -; d_call: -; cdr3_nt: TGTGCCACCAGTAGACAAACCTACGAGCAGTACTTC; cdr3_aa: CATSRQTYEQYF
cdr3_length: 16; v_call: TRBV4-3; j_call: TRBJ1-5; clone_size: -; d_call: -; cdr3_nt: TGCGCCAGCAGCCAAGAGGCCACAAATAGCAATCAGCCCCAGCATTTT; cdr3_aa: CASSQEATNSNQPQHF
cdr3_length: 14; v_call: TRBV7-9; j_call: TRBJ2-7; clone_size: -; d_call: -; cdr3_nt: TGTGCCAGCAGCTTAGCCTACAGTTCCTACGAGCAGTACTTC; cdr3_aa: CASSLAYSSYEQYF
cdr3_length: 16; v_call: TRBV27; j_call: TRBJ2-1; clone_size: -; d_call: TRBD2; cdr3_nt: TGTGCCAGCAGTTCAGCGGGGCCTTCCTCCTACAATGAGCAGTTCTTC; cdr3_aa: CASSSAGPSSYNEQFF
cdr3_length: 14; v_call: TRBV11-2; j_call: TRBJ1-5; clone_size: -; d_call: -; cdr3_nt: TGTGCCAGCAGCTTAGGGCAGGGTGGTCAGCCCCAGCATTTT; cdr3_aa: CASSLGQGGQPQHF
cdr3_length: 17; v_call: TRBV6-1; j_call: TRBJ2-3; clone_size: -; d_call: TRBD2; cdr3_nt: TGTGCCAGCAGTGAAACTAGCGGGAGTAATGAGGCAGATACGCAGTATTTT; cdr3_aa: CASSETSGSNEADTQYF
cdr3_length: 17; v_call: TRBV11-2; j_call: TRBJ1-1; clone_size: -; d_call: -; cdr3_nt: TGTGCCAGCACAAGAAGTACAGGGAATTTGGTATTAACTGAAGCTTTCTTT; cdr3_aa: CASTRSTGNLVLTEAFF
cdr3_length: 19; v_call: TRBV5-1; j_call: TRBJ2-1; clone_size: -; d_call: TRBD2; cdr3_nt: TGCGCCAGCAGCCCCCGGACTAGCGGGCGTTTAAGCTCCTACAATGAGCAGTTCTTC; cdr3_aa: CASSPRTSGRLSSYNEQFF
cdr3_length: 14; v_call: TRBV7-2; j_call: TRBJ1-2; clone_size: -; d_call: -; cdr3_nt: TGTGCCAGCAGCTTGCCCGGGGGAGCCTATGGCTACACCTTC; cdr3_aa: CASSLPGGAYGYTF
cdr3_length: 15; v_call: TRBV9; j_call: TRBJ2-6; clone_size: -; d_call: -; cdr3_nt: TGTGCCAGCAGGCGGGACCTTTCTGGGGCCAACGTCCTGACTTTC; cdr3_aa: CASRRDLSGANVLTF
cdr3_length: 17; v_call: TRBV4-1; j_call: TRBJ1-1; clone_size: -; d_call: -; cdr3_nt: TGCGCCAGCAGCCATCAAGCGACAGTAACCATGAACACTGAAGCTTTCTTT; cdr3_aa: CASSHQATVTMNTEAFF
cdr3_length: 15; v_call: TRBV18; j_call: TRBJ2-1; clone_size: -; d_call: TRBD2; cdr3_nt: TGTGCCAGCTCACCACCCACGGGGGGTGGGAATGAGCAGTTCTTC; cdr3_aa: CASSPPTGGGNEQFF
cdr3_length: 14; v_call: TRBV27; j_call: TRBJ2-7; clone_size: -; d_call: TRBD1; cdr3_nt: TGTGCCAGCAGCTTACAGGGGGTTGGGTACGAGCAGTACTTC; cdr3_aa: CASSLQGVGYEQYF
cdr3_length: 14; v_call: TRBV19; j_call: TRBJ2-1; clone_size: -; d_call: TRBD1; cdr3_nt: TGTGCCAGTAGTATGGGGGACAGCCCCAATGAGCAGTTCTTC; cdr3_aa: CASSMGDSPNEQFF
cdr3_length: 15; v_call: TRBV7-2; j_call: TRBJ1-4; clone_size: -; d_call: -; cdr3_nt: TGTGCCAGCAGCCCAGCTCCCCGCCGGGGAGAAAAACTGTTTTTT; cdr3_aa: CASSPAPRRGEKLFF
cdr3_length: 15; v_call: TRBV4-3; j_call: TRBJ1-1; clone_size: -; d_call: -; cdr3_nt: TGCGCCAGCAGCCAAGATAGGGAGGGGGACACTGAAGCTTTCTTT; cdr3_aa: CASSQDREGDTEAFF
cdr3_length: 15; v_call: TRBV18; j_call: TRBJ2-7; clone_size: -; d_call: TRBD1; cdr3_nt: TGTGCCAGCTCACCTTCCGGGACAGGGGACTACGAGCAGTACTTC; cdr3_aa: CASSPSGTGDYEQYF
cdr3_length: 14; v_call: TRBV7-2; j_call: TRBJ2-5; clone_size: -; d_call: TRBD1; cdr3_nt: TGTGCCAGCAGCTTAAGAGGGGGCGGAGAGACCCAGTACTTC; cdr3_aa: CASSLRGGGETQYF
cdr3_length: 15; v_call: TRBV9; j_call: TRBJ2-1; clone_size: -; d_call: TRBD2; cdr3_nt: TGTGCCAGCAGCGTAGTAGCGGGAAGCTACAATGAGCAGTTCTTC; cdr3_aa: CASSVVAGSYNEQFF
cdr3_length: 16; v_call: TRBV4-2; j_call: TRBJ1-5; clone_size: -; d_call: -; cdr3_nt: TGTGCCAGCAGCCAAGCCCGGTTAGGGGGGGATCAGCCCCAGCATTTT; cdr3_aa: CASSQARLGGDQPQHF
cdr3_length: 13; v_call: TRBV5-1; j_call: TRBJ2-5; clone_size: -; d_call: -; cdr3_nt: TGCGCCAGCAGCGGGGGCCGTGGGGAGACCCAGTACTTC; cdr3_aa: CASSGGRGETQYF
cdr3_length: 15; v_call: TRBV11-2; j_call: TRBJ2-2; clone_size: -; d_call: -; cdr3_nt: TGTGCCAGCAGCTCGGCTAGCACCTACACCGGGGAGCTGTTTTTT; cdr3_aa: CASSSASTYTGELFF
cdr3_length: 15; v_call: TRBV10-1; j_call: TRBJ2-7; clone_size: -; d_call: -; cdr3_nt: TGCGCCAGCAGTGAGTCGACATGGGGGCTCTACGAGCAGTACTTC; cdr3_aa: CASSESTWGLYEQYF